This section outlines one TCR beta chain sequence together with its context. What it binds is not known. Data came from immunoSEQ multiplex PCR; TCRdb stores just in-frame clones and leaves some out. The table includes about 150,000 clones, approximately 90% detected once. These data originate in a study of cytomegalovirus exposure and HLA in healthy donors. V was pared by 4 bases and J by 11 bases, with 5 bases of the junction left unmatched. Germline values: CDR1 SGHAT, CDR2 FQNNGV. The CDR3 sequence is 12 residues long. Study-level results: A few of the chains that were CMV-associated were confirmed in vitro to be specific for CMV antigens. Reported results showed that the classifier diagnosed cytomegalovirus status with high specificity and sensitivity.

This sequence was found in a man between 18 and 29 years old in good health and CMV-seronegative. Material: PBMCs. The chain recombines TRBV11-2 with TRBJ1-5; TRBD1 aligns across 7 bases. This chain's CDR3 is CASSSGDSTQHF. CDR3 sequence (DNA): TGTGCCAGCAGCTCCGGGGACAGTACCCAGCATTTT. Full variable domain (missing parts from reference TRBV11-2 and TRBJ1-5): EAGVAQSPRYKIIEKRQSVAFWCNPISGHATLYWYQQILGQGPKLLIQFQNNGVVDDSQLPKDRFSAERLKGVDSTLKIQPAKLEDSAVYLCASSSGDSTQHFGDGTRLSIL.